In its sample, the clone carrying this TCR beta chain was seen many times. Its antigen is undetermined. Regarding the study as a whole: Tumor Treg TCRs overlapped most with tumor naive CD4+ cells. Larger-cohort validation covered only one TCR beta V-J rearrangement. Tumor memory CD4+ T cell TCR gene usage clustered with blood and lymph node memory CD4+ cells and lymph node naive CD4+ cells.

This CDR3 has 12 residues. V lost 2 bases to trimming and J lost 5 bases, with 6 bases between them. TCRdb used MiXCR to reprocess the 5' RACE reads, holding one entry per CDR3 protein. The data contain under 45,000 distinct CDR3 sequences, roughly 31% of them seen just once; the ten biggest clones take up more than 3.5%. The clonotype was recovered from a female donor with breast cancer. The V gene is TRBV12-3 or TRBV12-4, the J gene TRBJ2-5, with D hard to call. The sample consisted of tumor-infiltrating memory CD4+ T cells sorted from the breast tumor. Subset denoted: memory CD4+ T cells, CD4+CD45RO+CD25-. CDR3 DNA sequence: TGTGCCAGCAGTTTATTCTCGGAGACCCAGTACTTC. Translating gives CASSLFSETQYF.